These 2 T cell receptor beta chains came from one sample sequenced in a study of blood T cell repertoires in COVID-19. Clones were read by immunoSEQ multiplex PCR, and TCRdb kept only the in-frame ones, dropping some. Among 150,000 or so clones listed, about three quarters were seen once. Source material: PBMCs or T cells enriched from blood (not recorded which). Receptor source: a woman between 45 and 60 years old who had recovered from COVID-19.

A few counts support this clone. This chain connects TRBV27 to TRBJ1-2; 12 bases fit TRBD1. The junction had 10 bases not matched to a gene; V was cut back by 6 bases and J by 8 bases. Germline V gene sequence: CDR1 MNHEY, CDR2 SMNVEV (reference sequence). The CDR3 runs 15 residues. The CDR3 loop reads CASSPGQGAPKGYTF. The CDR3 DNA reads TGTGCCAGCAGCCCGGGACAGGGGGCTCCAAAGGGCTACACCTTC.

This clone was seen only once. This chain connects TRBV29-1 to TRBJ2-7, with 10 bases identical to TRBD2. CDR1 is SQVTM and CDR2 is ANQGSEA in the germline V gene. With V trimmed by 7 bases and J by 7 bases, 7 bases remained unmatched. CDR3 length equals 12 residues. The chain's CDR3 is CSAAGLASEQYF. The CDR3 nucleotides read TGCAGCGCCGCGGGACTAGCGTCAGAGCAGTACTTC.